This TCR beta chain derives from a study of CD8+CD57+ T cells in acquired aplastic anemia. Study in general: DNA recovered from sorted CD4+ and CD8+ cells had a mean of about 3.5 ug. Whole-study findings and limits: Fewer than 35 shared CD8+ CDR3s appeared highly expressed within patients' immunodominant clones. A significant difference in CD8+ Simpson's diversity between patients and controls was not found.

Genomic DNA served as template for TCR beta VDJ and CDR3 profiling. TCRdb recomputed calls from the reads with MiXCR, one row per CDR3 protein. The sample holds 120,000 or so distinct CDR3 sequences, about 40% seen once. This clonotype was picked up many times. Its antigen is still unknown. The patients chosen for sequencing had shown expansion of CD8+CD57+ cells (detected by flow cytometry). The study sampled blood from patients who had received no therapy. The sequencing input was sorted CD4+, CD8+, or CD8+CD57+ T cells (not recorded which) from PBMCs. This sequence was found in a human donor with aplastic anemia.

The CDR3 bases are TGTGCCAGCACTGAACCGGGGCCCAATGGGGCCAACGTCCTGACTTTC. It yields the protein CASTEPGPNGANVLTF. The chain couples TRBV7-2 to TRBJ2-6, with D perhaps TRBD1 or TRBD2 (5 bases each). Germline CDR1 reads SGHTA; CDR2 reads FQGNSA. The CDR3 is 16 amino acids. Trimming shortened V by 7 bases and J by 3 bases, and 16 bases separated the two germline ends.